These T cell receptor beta chains were read from a single sample in a study of blood T cell repertoires in COVID-19. Sequencing was performed with immunoSEQ multiplex PCR; in TCRdb, only in-frame clones are kept and a portion is missing. In the table there are about 120,000 clones, over 75% of which are singletons. What was sequenced was peripheral blood. These receptor sequences come from a man of 80 years or more with active or convalescent COVID-19. Both conserved end residues are part of each CDR3. The D gene is left open where the match is weak. Size values are once, few and many counts, or a class for expanded clones, and some rows have none.

V gene	clone size	J gene	D gene	CDR3 DNA	CDR3 protein
TRBV28	.	TRBJ2-1	.	TGTGCCAGCACCCAAGGGGACTGGGGTGGGAATGAGCAGTTCTTC	CASTQGDWGGNEQFF
TRBV6-5	.	TRBJ2-2	.	TGTGCCAGCAGTCCTCAACCCCTTTACGCGGGGGAGCTGTTTTTT	CASSPQPLYAGELFF
TRBV29-1	.	TRBJ1-1	.	TGCAGCGTTGTGGAGGGTGGCGGCACTGAAGCTTTCTTT	CSVVEGGGTEAFF
TRBV3-1/TRBV3-2	.	TRBJ2-7	TRBD2	TGTGCCAGCAGCCAAGATCAGGGCGGGAGGTTGTCCTACGAGCAGTACTTC	CASSQDQGGRLSYEQYF
TRBV12-5	.	TRBJ2-1	.	TGTGCTAGTGGACCTTCTAGCAGCTACAATGAGCAGTTCTTC	CASGPSSSYNEQFF
TRBV5-4	.	TRBJ1-2	TRBD1	TGTGCCAGCAGCCTACAGGGTAGGGGGCTCTATGGCTACACCTTC	CASSLQGRGLYGYTF
TRBV3-1/TRBV3-2	once	TRBJ2-3	.	TGTGCCAGCAGCCGGCTAGCGATCCGTACAGATACGCAGTATTTT	CASSRLAIRTDTQYF
TRBV30	.	TRBJ1-4	.	TGTGCCTGGAGCGCAGGACAGATGAGTAATGAAAAACTGTTTTTT	CAWSAGQMSNEKLFF
TRBV13	.	TRBJ1-2	.	TGTGCCAGCAGCTTAGGGTCAACAGGGTTCTATGGCTACACCTTC	CASSLGSTGFYGYTF
TRBV9	.	TRBJ2-7	TRBD1	TGTGCCAGCAGCGTAGGGGGACAGGGGGGGGAGCAGTACTTC	CASSVGGQGGEQYF
TRBV7-9	.	TRBJ1-5	TRBD1	TGTGCCAGCAGCCTACAGGGGGCGAGCAATCAGCCCCAGCATTTT	CASSLQGASNQPQHF
TRBV20-1	.	TRBJ1-1	TRBD1	TGCAGTGCCACCGGACAGGGCCAAGCTTTCTTT	CSATGQGQAFF
TRBV3-1/TRBV3-2	.	TRBJ1-2	TRBD1	TGTGCCAGCAGCCCCCAGGGGGAGTATGGCTACACCTTC	CASSPQGEYGYTF
TRBV6-1	.	TRBJ1-6	.	TGTGCCAGCAGTGAAGTGGGGGGGAGTTCACCCCTCCACTTT	CASSEVGGSSPLHF
TRBV7-8	.	TRBJ2-7	TRBD2	TGTGCCAGCAGCCTCTCGATGACTAGCGGGGCCTACGAGCAGTACTTC	CASSLSMTSGAYEQYF
TRBV23-1	few	TRBJ2-1	TRBD1	TGCGCCAGCAGTCTCCAGGGGGACAACCAGAGTCTTAACAATGAGCAGTTCTTC	CASSLQGDNQSLNNEQFF